This is a list of T cell receptor beta chains from one sample in a study of graft-versus-host responses after intestinal transplantation. Sequencing was performed with immunoSEQ multiplex PCR; in TCRdb, only in-frame clones are kept and a portion is missing. The table includes roughly 110,000 clones, roughly 87% detected once. What these receptors recognize is not known. The sequences come from unstimulated CD4+ T cells sorted from spleen or lymph node cells, collected before transplant. Receptors were obtained from a human donor who was the organ donor for an intestinal transplant. Each CDR3 is given with its conserved first and last residue. A D gene is named only where the DNA matches it firmly. Clone size is stated in some rows and not others, as once, few, many or a class when expanded.

V	J	D	size	CDR3	DNA
TRBV6-1	TRBJ1-5	NA	NA	CASRDLGRSNQPQHF	TGTGCCAGCAGAGACTTGGGACGGAGCAATCAGCCCCAGCATTTT
TRBV4-2	TRBJ2-2	NA	NA	CASSQDRNTGELFF	TGTGCCAGCAGCCAAGACAGGAACACCGGGGAGCTGTTTTTT
TRBV5-1	TRBJ2-7	TRBD1	NA	CASSLVQGRYEQYF	TGCGCCAGCAGCTTGGTACAGGGGCGTTACGAGCAGTACTTC
TRBV5-1	TRBJ2-7	NA	NA	CASSLAGGDTYEQYF	TGCGCCAGCAGCTTGGCCGGCGGGGATACCTACGAGCAGTACTTC
TRBV7-9	TRBJ1-1	NA	NA	CASSLTAGAGITEAFF	TGTGCCAGCAGCCTGACGGCCGGGGCAGGTATCACTGAAGCTTTCTTT
TRBV4-1	TRBJ2-7	TRBD2	NA	CASSQSSGGAGSYEQYF	TGCGCCAGCAGCCAAAGTAGCGGGGGGGCCGGGTCTTACGAGCAGTACTTC
TRBV28	TRBJ2-7	TRBD2	NA	CASSTDPRASGTYEQYF	TGTGCCAGCAGCACAGACCCTCGGGCTAGCGGGACCTACGAGCAGTACTTC
TRBV7-2	TRBJ2-3	NA	NA	CASSLWGGADTQYF	TGTGCCAGCAGCTTATGGGGCGGGGCAGATACGCAGTATTTT
TRBV28	TRBJ1-1	TRBD1	once	CASSLAGTGGTEAFF	TGTGCCAGCAGTTTAGCCGGGACAGGGGGCACTGAAGCTTTCTTT
TRBV19	TRBJ2-5	NA	NA	CASSVGETQYF	TGTGCCAGTAGTGTGGGGGAGACCCAGTACTTC